The sequence of this TCR beta chain was determined in a study of cytomegalovirus exposure and HLA in healthy donors. Study results and limitations: Most TCR beta V segments were productive about 90% or about 30% of the time in an earlier analysis.

Researchers ran the PCR with 60 Vbeta and 13 Jbeta primers. TCRdb keeps only in-frame clones here, not all; method: immunoSEQ multiplex PCR. The sample consists of over 200,000 clones, 82% of them appearing once. Trimming took off 0 bases at V and 7 bases at J, with 9 bases between the two ends. The germline gives CDR1 LGHNA, CDR2 YSLEER. The CDR3 runs 13 residues. This clone has a single count. Its antigen remains unknown. This receptor was obtained from a woman aged 35 to 49 in good health and CMV-seronegative. The gene calls are TRBV4-3 and TRBJ1-2; tentatively, D is TRBD1 (5 bases). The material sequenced was PBMCs. This chain's CDR3 is CASSQDGGVGYTF. The CDR3 coding sequence is TGCGCCAGCAGCCAAGATGGGGGGGTTGGCTACACCTTC.